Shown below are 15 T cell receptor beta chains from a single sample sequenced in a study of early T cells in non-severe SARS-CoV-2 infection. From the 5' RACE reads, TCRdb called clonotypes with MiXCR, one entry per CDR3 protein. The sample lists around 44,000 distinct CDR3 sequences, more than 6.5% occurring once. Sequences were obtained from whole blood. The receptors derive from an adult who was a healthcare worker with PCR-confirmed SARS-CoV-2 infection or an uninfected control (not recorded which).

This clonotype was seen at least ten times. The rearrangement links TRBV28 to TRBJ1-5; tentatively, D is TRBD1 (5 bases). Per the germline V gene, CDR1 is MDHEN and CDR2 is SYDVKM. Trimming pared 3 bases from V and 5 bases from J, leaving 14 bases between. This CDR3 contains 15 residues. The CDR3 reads CASSFDGDFHQPQHF. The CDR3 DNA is TGTGCCAGCAGTTTTGATGGGGACTTCCATCAGCCCCAGCATTTT.

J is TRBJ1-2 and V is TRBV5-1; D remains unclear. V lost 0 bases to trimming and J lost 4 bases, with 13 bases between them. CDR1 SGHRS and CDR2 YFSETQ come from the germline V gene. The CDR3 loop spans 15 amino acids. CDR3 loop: CASSLAGPNGYGYTF. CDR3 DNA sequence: TGCGCCAGCAGCTTGGCAGGACCTAACGGCTATGGCTACACCTTC.

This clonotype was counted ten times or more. The CDR3 sequence: CATKSQANTGELFF. The CDR3 coding sequence is TGTGCCACCAAGTCCCAGGCGAACACCGGGGAGCTGTTTTTT. The chain combines TRBV12-3 or TRBV12-4 with TRBJ2-2; D is unresolved. V was pared by 10 bases and J by 0 bases, with 12 bases between. The CDR3 totals 14 residues.

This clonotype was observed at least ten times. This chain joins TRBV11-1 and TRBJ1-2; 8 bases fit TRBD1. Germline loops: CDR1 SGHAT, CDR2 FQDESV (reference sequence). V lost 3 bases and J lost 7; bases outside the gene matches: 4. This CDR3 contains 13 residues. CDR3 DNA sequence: TGTGCCAGCAGCTTTCAGGGGGCTTCTGGCTACACCTTC. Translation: CASSFQGASGYTF.

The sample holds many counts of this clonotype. DNA of the CDR3: TGCAGCGCCCAACCTCTCTCGGGCCACGGCACAGATACGCAGTATTTT. Its translation: CSAQPLSGHGTDTQYF. The J gene is TRBJ2-3, the V gene TRBV29-1; no clear D gene. Germline V CDR1 and CDR2: SQVTM, ANQGSEA. The CDR3 runs 16 residues. The ends were cut back, 7 bases at V and 1 base at J, with 21 bases in the middle.

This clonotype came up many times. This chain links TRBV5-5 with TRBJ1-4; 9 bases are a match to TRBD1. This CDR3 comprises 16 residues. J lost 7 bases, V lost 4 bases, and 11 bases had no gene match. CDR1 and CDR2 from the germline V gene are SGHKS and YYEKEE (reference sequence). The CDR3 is CASSEDTGTGSEKLFF. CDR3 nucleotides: TGTGCCAGCAGCGAGGACACCGGGACAGGGTCTGAAAAACTGTTTTTT.

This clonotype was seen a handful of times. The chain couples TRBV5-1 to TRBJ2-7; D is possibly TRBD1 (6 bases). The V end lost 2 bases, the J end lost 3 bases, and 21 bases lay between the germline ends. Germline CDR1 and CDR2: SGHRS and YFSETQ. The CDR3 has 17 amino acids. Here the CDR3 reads CASSFSRTGMGSYEQYF. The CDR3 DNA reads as TGCGCCAGCAGCTTTTCCCGCACAGGGATGGGAAGCTACGAGCAGTACTTC.

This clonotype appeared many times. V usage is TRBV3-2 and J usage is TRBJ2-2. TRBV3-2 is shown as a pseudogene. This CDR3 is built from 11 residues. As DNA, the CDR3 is TGTGCCAGCAGCCATTCTGGGGAGCTGTTTTTT. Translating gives CASSHSGELFF.

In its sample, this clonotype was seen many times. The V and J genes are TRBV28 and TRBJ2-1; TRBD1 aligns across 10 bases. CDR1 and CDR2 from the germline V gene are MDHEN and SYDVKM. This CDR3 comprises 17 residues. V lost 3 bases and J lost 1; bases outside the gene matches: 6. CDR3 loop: CASSFPGTGVSYNEQFF. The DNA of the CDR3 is TGTGCCAGCAGTTTCCCCGGGACAGGGGTTTCCTACAATGAGCAGTTCTTC.

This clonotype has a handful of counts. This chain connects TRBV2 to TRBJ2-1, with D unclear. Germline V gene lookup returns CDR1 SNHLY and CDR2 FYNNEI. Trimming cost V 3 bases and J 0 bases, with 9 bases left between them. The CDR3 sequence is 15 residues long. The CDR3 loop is CASSEAIRSYNEQFF. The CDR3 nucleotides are TGTGCCAGCAGTGAGGCCATCCGCTCCTACAATGAGCAGTTCTTC.

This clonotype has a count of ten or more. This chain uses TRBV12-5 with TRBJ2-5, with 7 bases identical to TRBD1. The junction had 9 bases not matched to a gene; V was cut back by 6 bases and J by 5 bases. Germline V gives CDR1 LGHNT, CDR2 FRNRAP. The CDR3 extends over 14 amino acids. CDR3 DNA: TGTGCTAGTGGATCCGACAGGGATGGTGAGACCCAGTACTTC. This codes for CASGSDRDGETQYF.

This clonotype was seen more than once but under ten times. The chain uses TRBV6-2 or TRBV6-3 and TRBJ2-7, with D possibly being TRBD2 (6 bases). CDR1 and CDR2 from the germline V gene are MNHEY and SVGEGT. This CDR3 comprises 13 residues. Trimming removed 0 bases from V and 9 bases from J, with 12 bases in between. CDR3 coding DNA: TGTGCCAGCAGTTACTCAGGCGGGGTCTGGCAGTACTTC. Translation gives CASSYSGGVWQYF.

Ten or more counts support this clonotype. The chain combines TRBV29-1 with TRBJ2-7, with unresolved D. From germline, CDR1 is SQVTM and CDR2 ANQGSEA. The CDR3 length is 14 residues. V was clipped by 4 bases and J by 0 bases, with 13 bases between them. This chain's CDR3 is CSVADLSLSYEQYF. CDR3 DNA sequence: TGCAGCGTTGCCGATTTAAGTCTCTCCTACGAGCAGTACTTC.

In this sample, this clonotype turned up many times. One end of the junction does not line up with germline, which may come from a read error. This CDR3 is CSARDDEVFF. The CDR3 DNA sequence: TGCAGTGCTAGGGATGACGAAGTTTTCTTT. The genes are TRBV20-1 and TRBJ1-1; no firm D call. The CDR3 extends over 10 amino acids. From germline, CDR1 is DFQATT and CDR2 SNEGSKA (reference sequence).

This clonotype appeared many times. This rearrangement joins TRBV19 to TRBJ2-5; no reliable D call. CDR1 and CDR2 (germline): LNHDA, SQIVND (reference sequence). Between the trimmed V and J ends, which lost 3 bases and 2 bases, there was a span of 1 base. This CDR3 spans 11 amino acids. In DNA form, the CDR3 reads TGTGCCAGTAGTATGCAAGAGACCCAGTACTTC. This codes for CASSMQETQYF.